This section outlines one T cell receptor beta chain sequence together with its context. Its antigen is not known. Trimming at V came to 1 base and at J to 0 bases, leaving 6 bases not matched to a gene. The CDR3 is made up of 18 amino acids. Germline V lookup: CDR1 SGHDN, CDR2 FVKESK. These data come from a study of cytomegalovirus exposure and HLA in healthy donors. Study outcomes and limitations: Some public TCRs appeared in many individuals, while most sequences were rare.

Both 60 Vbeta primers and 13 Jbeta primers went into the PCR. Repertoires were generated with immunoSEQ multiplex PCR, while TCRdb's copy carries only in-frame clones and drops some. The table shows roughly 190,000 clones, with approximately 70% occurring only once. Sequencing input: PBMCs. The TCR was taken from a woman in her twenties or thirties in good health and CMV-seronegative. The J gene is TRBJ2-2, the V gene TRBV14, with TRBD2 matching 9 bases. The CDR3 DNA reads TGTGCCAGCAGCCAAGTCCTTAGCGGGGGAACGAACACCGGGGAGCTGTTTTTT. Protein product: CASSQVLSGGTNTGELFF. Supplemented by reference TRBV14 and TRBJ2-2, the full variable domain reads EAGVTQFPSHSVIEKGQTVTLRCDPISGHDNLYWYRRVMGKEIKFLLHFVKESKQDESGMPNNRFLAERTGGTYSTLKVQPAELEDSGVYFCASSQVLSGGTNTGELFFGEGSRLTVL.